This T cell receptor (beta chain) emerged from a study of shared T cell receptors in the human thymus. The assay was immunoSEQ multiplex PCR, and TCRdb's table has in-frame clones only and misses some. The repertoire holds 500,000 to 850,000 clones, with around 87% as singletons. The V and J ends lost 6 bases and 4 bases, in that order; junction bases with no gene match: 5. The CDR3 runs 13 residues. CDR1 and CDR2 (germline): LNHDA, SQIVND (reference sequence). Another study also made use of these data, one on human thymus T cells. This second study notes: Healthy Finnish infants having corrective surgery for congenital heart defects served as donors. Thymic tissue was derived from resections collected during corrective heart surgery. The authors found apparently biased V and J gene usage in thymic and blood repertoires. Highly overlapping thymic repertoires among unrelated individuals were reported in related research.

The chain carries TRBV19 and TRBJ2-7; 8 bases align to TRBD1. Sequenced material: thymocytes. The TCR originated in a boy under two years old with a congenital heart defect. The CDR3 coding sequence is TGTGCCAGTAGGCTCGGACAGGGATACGAGCAGTACTTC. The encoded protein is CASRLGQGYEQYF. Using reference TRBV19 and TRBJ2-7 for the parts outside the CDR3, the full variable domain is DGGITQSPKYLFRKEGQNVTLSCEQNLNHDAMYWYRQDPGQGLRLIYYSQIVNDFQKGDIAEGYSVSREKKESFPLTVTSAQKNPTAFYLCASRLGQGYEQYFGPGTRLTVT.